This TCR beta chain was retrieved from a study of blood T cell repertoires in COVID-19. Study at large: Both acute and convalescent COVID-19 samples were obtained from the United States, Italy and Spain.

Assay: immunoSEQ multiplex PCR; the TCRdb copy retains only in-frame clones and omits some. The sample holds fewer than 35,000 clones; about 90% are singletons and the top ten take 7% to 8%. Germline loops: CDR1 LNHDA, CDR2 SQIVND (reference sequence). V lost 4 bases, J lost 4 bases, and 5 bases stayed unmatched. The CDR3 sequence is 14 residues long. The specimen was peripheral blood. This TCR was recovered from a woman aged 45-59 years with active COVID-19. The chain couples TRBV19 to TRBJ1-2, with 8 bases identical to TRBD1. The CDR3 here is CASSTRTGFYGYTF. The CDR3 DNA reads TGTGCCAGTAGTACCCGGACAGGGTTCTATGGCTACACCTTC.